This note documents a single T cell receptor beta chain sequence. Its antigen is not known. One end of the junction is discordant with germline, which a read error may explain. The same CDR3 is also encoded by other DNA sequences in this sample. TCRdb re-called clones via MiXCR from the PCR reads. Among 7,000 to 9,500 clones listed, 24% were seen once. The data derive from a study of metastatic and nonmetastatic thyroid tumors. Broader study findings: Significantly higher TCR beta diversity was reportedly seen in malignant thyroid tumors than benign nodules, in blood and tumor.

This CDR3 is built from 13 residues. Germline lookup yields CDR1 SGHTA and CDR2 FQGTGA. All patients were untreated before thyroid surgery. Sequencing was performed on tumor tissue. This rearrangement joins TRBV7-3 to TRBJ2-1, with 8 bases aligning to TRBD1. This clonotype originated in a female donor with papillary thyroid cancer or a benign thyroid nodule (not recorded which). Some clones in this sample may be carry-over from other donors' samples. The CDR3, as DNA: TGCGCCAGCAGCAGGGACAGGTGGAATGAGCAGTTCTTC. This encodes CASSRDRWNEQFF.